These 24 T cell receptor beta chains came from one sample sequenced in a study of blood T cells in healthy people across ages. Using a J-beta primer mix together with a sample-barcoded 5' primer, a second PCR was run for roughly 7 to 11 cycles. TCRdb independently ran MiXCR on the 5' RACE reads; one entry per CDR3 protein. The data show just under 550,000 distinct CDR3 sequences, under 30% seen once. The same sample was also studied in work on T cells of mothers and their children.

The sequenced sample was blood. The origin of the receptors is a boy between 10 and 17 years old in good health.

This clonotype was observed at least ten times. The J gene is TRBJ1-1, the V gene TRBV5-1; D uncertain. The CDR3 is made up of 14 amino acids. The germline gives CDR1 SGHRS, CDR2 YFSETQ. V was clipped by 0 bases and J by 0 bases, with 6 bases between them. The CDR3 loop is CASSLDGLNTEAFF. CDR3 DNA sequence: TGCGCCAGCAGCTTGGACGGTTTGAACACTGAAGCTTTCTTT.

The table lists this clonotype with a few counts. Because the CDR3 is missing its conserved closing phenylalanine or tryptophan, this is likely a read error. V is TRBV3-1 and J is TRBJ2-7; D ambiguous. The germline V gene encodes CDR1 LGHDT and CDR2 YNNKEL (reference sequence). This CDR3 has 14 residues. V was cut by 0 bases and J by 2 bases, with 8 bases left in between. CDR3 loop: CASSQENGPYEQYL. CDR3 nucleotide sequence: TGTGCCAGCAGCCAAGAGAACGGGCCCTACGAGCAGTACCTC.

The chain carries TRBV6-2 or TRBV6-3 and TRBJ1-5, with D uncertain. CDR1 and CDR2 (germline): MNHEY, SVGEGT. V was trimmed by 7 bases and J by 9 bases, leaving 19 bases between them. The length of the CDR3 is 14 residues. The CDR3 protein is CASNIHPGPRPQHF. The CDR3 DNA sequence: TGTGCCAGCAACATACACCCGGGTCCCCGGCCCCAGCATTTT.

The chain links TRBV27 to TRBJ2-1; D gene ambiguous. CDR1 and CDR2 from the germline V gene are MNHEY and SMNVEV (reference sequence). This CDR3 comprises 15 residues. V was clipped by 8 bases and J by 4 bases, with 18 bases between them. This chain's CDR3 is CASGLSLERYNEQFF. DNA of the CDR3: TGTGCCAGCGGGCTCTCGCTGGAGAGATACAATGAGCAGTTCTTC.

Only a few counts were recorded for this clonotype. V and J are TRBV18 and TRBJ2-7; D is perhaps TRBD1 (6 bases). This CDR3 spans 12 amino acids. V lost 9 bases and J lost 2, with 11 bases in between. From germline, CDR1 is KGHSH and CDR2 LQKENI. DNA for the CDR3: TGTGCCAGTACAGGACAGACCTACGAGCAGTACTTC. Translation: CASTGQTYEQYF.

The chain joins TRBV20-1 to TRBJ1-1; D unclear. This CDR3 comprises 13 residues. Germline assignment: CDR1 DFQATT and CDR2 SNEGSKA (reference sequence). The V end was cut by 5 bases, the J end by 0 bases, with 10 bases between. The CDR3 DNA reads TGCAGTGCTGCCGCTACTTTGAACACTGAAGCTTTCTTT. Its protein product is CSAAATLNTEAFF.

The chain links TRBV6-2 or TRBV6-3 to TRBJ1-2; the match to TRBD1 covers 10 bases. The CDR3 has 15 residues. Germline lookup yields CDR1 MNHEY and CDR2 SVGEGT. Losses at the gene ends were 5 bases for V and 3 bases for J; bases not matched to a gene: 6. The CDR3 bases are TGTGCCAGCAGTCCCGGGACAGGGGTGGACTATGGCTACACCTTC. Translated: CASSPGTGVDYGYTF.

The chain carries TRBV9 and TRBJ2-3, with 7 bases matching TRBD1. V lost 4 bases, J lost 2 bases, and 7 bases stayed unmatched. In germline, CDR1 is SGDLS, CDR2 YYNGEE. This CDR3 contains 15 residues. CDR3 sequence (DNA): TGTGCCAGCAGCCCGACGGGACAGCCCACAGATACGCAGTATTTT. This gives the protein CASSPTGQPTDTQYF.

This clonotype showed up many times. The chain combines TRBV20-1 with TRBJ2-7; 10 bases line up with TRBD1. In germline, CDR1 is DFQATT, CDR2 SNEGSKA (reference sequence). V shed 0 bases, J shed 6 bases, and the junction held 8 bases outside the gene matches. The CDR3 contains 15 residues. Written as DNA, the CDR3 is TGCAGTGCTAGAGATTCCGGACAGGGGGTCGGCGAGCAGTACTTC. Translated: CSARDSGQGVGEQYF.

With respect to this clonotype: The junction and the germline gene differ at one end; a read error may be behind it. This sequence joins TRBV3-1 and TRBJ2-5; TRBD1 matches 8 bases. The CDR3 length is 11 residues. CDR1 and CDR2 from the germline V gene are LGHDT and YNNKEL (reference sequence). The CDR3 protein is CASSQRTGLDF. In nucleotides, the CDR3 is TGTGCCAGCAGCCAGCGGACAGGGCTGGACTTC.

J is TRBJ2-3 and V is TRBV6-2 or TRBV6-3; TRBD2 agrees at 8 bases. This CDR3 is 13 amino acids long. Germline assignment: CDR1 MNHEY and CDR2 SVGEGT. J lost 8 bases, V lost 5 bases, and 6 bases had no gene match. The DNA of the CDR3 is TGTGCCAGCAGTCGGGGGGGCCGCAGTACGCAGTATTTT. Protein sequence: CASSRGGRSTQYF.

This chain connects TRBV27 to TRBJ1-1; 11 nucleotides match TRBD1. There are 13 residues in the CDR3. The V segment lost 3 bases and the J segment 11 bases; nucleotides outside the gene matches: 5. CDR1 is MNHEY, CDR2 SMNVEV, per germline (reference sequence). The DNA of the CDR3 is TGTGCCAGCAGTTTCTCGGACAGGGGGCTGGCTTTCTTT. It specifies CASSFSDRGLAFF.

The chain recombines TRBV3-1 with TRBJ2-5; D is ambiguous. The germline V and J ends were trimmed by 0 bases and 0 bases, with 8 bases remaining between them. Germline CDR1 is LGHDT and CDR2 is YNNKEL (reference sequence). The CDR3 length is 15 residues. The CDR3 here is CASSQDQRYQETQYF. The CDR3 region has the DNA TGTGCCAGCAGCCAAGATCAGCGATACCAAGAGACCCAGTACTTC.

This clonotype was detected only a few times. This chain links TRBV4-2 with TRBJ2-3; tentatively, D is TRBD2 (5 bases). Deletions cut 2 bases from V and 4 bases from J, with 7 bases between. Germline CDR1 and CDR2: LGHNA and YNFKEQ. The CDR3 spans 13 residues. The CDR3 sequence: CASSQLSADTQYF. In nucleotides, the CDR3 is TGTGCCAGCAGCCAACTTAGCGCAGATACGCAGTATTTT.

This clonotype was observed at least ten times. The CDR3 region is CASSLTGSEAFF. CDR3 bases: TGTGCCAGCAGCTTAACGGGGTCTGAAGCTTTCTTT. The chain has TRBV7-3 and TRBJ1-1; the D is unclear. Germline V gives CDR1 SGHTA, CDR2 FQGTGA. This CDR3 region has 12 residues. Between the trimmed V and J ends, which lost 0 bases and 6 bases, there was a span of 5 bases.

The sample holds a few counts of this clonotype. The chain joins TRBV6-2 or TRBV6-3 to TRBJ2-5; 8 bases are shared with TRBD1. The J call may be mistaken, given a closer DNA end match to TRBJ2-1. CDR1 MNHEY and CDR2 SVGEGT come from the germline V gene. CDR3 size: 13 residues. Here the CDR3 DNA reads TGTGCCAGCAGTGGACAGGGTAGCAATGAGCAGTTCTTC. Protein sequence: CASSGQGSNEQFF.

This clonotype was detected only a few times. The CDR3 sequence: CASSPLASNEQFF. CDR3 nucleotide sequence: TGTGCCAGCAGCCCTCTAGCGAGCAATGAGCAGTTCTTC. The genes are TRBV14 and TRBJ2-1, with D tentatively TRBD2 (6 bases). Germline-derived CDR1 and CDR2 are SGHDN and FVKESK. V was clipped by 4 bases and J by 6 bases, with 10 bases between them. This CDR3 has 13 amino acids. Filled out from reference TRBV14 and TRBJ2-1, the complete variable domain reads EAGVTQFPSHSVIEKGQTVTLRCDPISGHDNLYWYRRVMGKEIKFLLHFVKESKQDESGMPNNRFLAERTGGTYSTLKVQPAELEDSGVYFCASSPLASNEQFFGPGTRLTVL.

This clonotype was counted between two and nine times. The chain combines TRBV5-4 with TRBJ2-7; TRBD2 might be the D (5 bases). Germline V gives CDR1 SGHNT, CDR2 YYREEE (reference sequence). Trimming shortened V by 3 bases and J by 0 bases, and 13 bases separated the two germline ends. The CDR3 contains 15 residues. The CDR3 reads CASSSPSFSSYEQYF. The CDR3 DNA sequence: TGTGCCAGCAGCTCTCCTAGCTTTAGCTCCTACGAGCAGTACTTC.

V usage is TRBV14 and J usage is TRBJ1-1; D is perhaps TRBD1 (5 bases). There are 13 residues in the CDR3. The V gene's germline CDR1 is SGHDN and CDR2 FVKESK. The germline V and J ends were trimmed by 7 bases and 7 bases, with 16 bases remaining between them. As DNA, the CDR3 is TGTGCCAGCAAGTTAGAAACAGGATTTGAAGCTTTCTTT. It is translated as CASKLETGFEAFF.

The table lists this clonotype with a few counts. The chain has TRBV5-5 and TRBJ2-1, with 8 bases identical to TRBD1. The CDR3 consists of 17 residues. V gave up 2 bases and J gave up 8 bases; unmatched junction bases: 15. Looked up from germline, CDR1 is SGHKS and CDR2 is YYEKEE (reference sequence). The CDR3 bases are TGTGCCAGCAGCTTTATACCCTCGGACAGGGTCGGGCATGAGCAGTTCTTC. This translates into CASSFIPSDRVGHEQFF.

The chain uses TRBV3-1 and TRBJ2-1, with D maybe TRBD2 (5 bases). Germline V CDR1 and CDR2: LGHDT, YNNKEL (reference sequence). The CDR3 consists of 13 residues. V lost 4 bases, J lost 9 bases, and 13 bases lay in between. The CDR3 region has the DNA TGTGCCAGCAGCCTAGACTTGGACTTTGAGCAGTTCTTC. It encodes CASSLDLDFEQFF.

The chain employs TRBV5-8 and TRBJ2-5; D is uncertain. Matching the DNA end better, TRBJ2-1 makes the J call doubtful. The CDR3 is 13 residues long. In germline, CDR1 is SGHTS, CDR2 YDEGEE. The CDR3 DNA follows: TGTGCCAGCAGCTTGGACCTGGAAAATGAGCAGTTCTTC. Protein sequence: CASSLDLENEQFF.

V usage is TRBV29-1 and J usage is TRBJ2-1; D tentatively reads TRBD1 or TRBD2 (5 bases each). The end of the DNA aligns better with TRBJ2-7, so the J call may be wrong. The germline gives CDR1 SQVTM, CDR2 ANQGSEA. This CDR3 is built from 14 residues. Here the CDR3 DNA reads TGCAGCGTTGACTTGAGGGGACCCAGCGGCGAGCAGTACTTC. Translating it yields CSVDLRGPSGEQYF.

This clonotype was recorded a few times. The rearrangement links TRBV7-9 to TRBJ1-2; perhaps TRBD1 as D (6 bases). Trimming removed 4 bases at V and 6 bases at J, with 15 bases between. Germline CDR1 and CDR2: SEHNR and FQNEAQ (reference sequence). The CDR3 is 14 amino acids. The CDR3 DNA reads TGTGCCAGCAGCTCAAGCTTTCGGACAGATGGCTACACCTTC. Its protein is CASSSSFRTDGYTF.